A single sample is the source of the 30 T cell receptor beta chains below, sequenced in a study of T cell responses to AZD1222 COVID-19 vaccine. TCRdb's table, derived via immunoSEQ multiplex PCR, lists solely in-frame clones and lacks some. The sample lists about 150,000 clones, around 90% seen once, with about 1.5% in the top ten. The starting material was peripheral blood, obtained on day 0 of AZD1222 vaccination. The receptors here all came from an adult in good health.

The CDR3 spells CASSIQALISGANVLTF. In DNA form, the CDR3 reads TGTGCCAGTAGTATCCAGGCCCTAATCTCTGGGGCCAACGTCCTGACTTTC. The V and J genes are TRBV19 and TRBJ2-6; D gene unclear. The CDR3 has 17 residues. Germline V CDR1 and CDR2: LNHDA, SQIVND (reference sequence). Trimming cost V 3 bases and J 0 bases, with 12 bases left between them.

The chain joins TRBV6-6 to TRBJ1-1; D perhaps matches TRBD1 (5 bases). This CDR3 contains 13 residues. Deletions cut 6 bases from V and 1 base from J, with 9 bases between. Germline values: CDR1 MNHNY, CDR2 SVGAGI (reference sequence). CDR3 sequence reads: CASRWGQNTEAFF. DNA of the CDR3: TGTGCCAGCAGGTGGGGCCAGAACACTGAAGCTTTCTTT.

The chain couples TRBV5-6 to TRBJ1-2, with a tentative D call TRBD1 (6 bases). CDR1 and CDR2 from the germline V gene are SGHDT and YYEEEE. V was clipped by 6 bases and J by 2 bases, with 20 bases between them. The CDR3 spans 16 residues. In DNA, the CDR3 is TGTGCCAGCACCCCTGGAGGGGGAGTTAAGAACTATGGCTACACCTTC. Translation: CASTPGGGVKNYGYTF.

The CDR3 protein is CASSLNTAMNTEAFF. CDR3 in DNA: TGCGCCAGCAGCTTGAATACAGCAATGAACACTGAAGCTTTCTTT. V gene TRBV5-1 combines with J gene TRBJ1-1; D call uncertain. CDR3 length: 15 residues. Trimming left V 1 base short and J 0 bases short, with 10 bases between. Germline assignment: CDR1 SGHRS and CDR2 YFSETQ.

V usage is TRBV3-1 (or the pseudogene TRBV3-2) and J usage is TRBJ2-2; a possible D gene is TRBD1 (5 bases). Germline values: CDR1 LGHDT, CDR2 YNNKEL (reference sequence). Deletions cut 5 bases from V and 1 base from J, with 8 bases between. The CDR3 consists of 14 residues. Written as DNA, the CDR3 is TGTGCCAGCAGCACCCAGGGGAACACCGGGGAGCTGTTTTTT. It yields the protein CASSTQGNTGELFF.

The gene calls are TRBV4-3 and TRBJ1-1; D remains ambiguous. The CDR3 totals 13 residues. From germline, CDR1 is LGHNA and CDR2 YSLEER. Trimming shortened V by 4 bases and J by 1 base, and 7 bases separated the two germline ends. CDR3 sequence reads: CASSRVGNTEAFF. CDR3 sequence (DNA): TGCGCCAGCAGCCGGGTAGGGAACACTGAAGCTTTCTTT.

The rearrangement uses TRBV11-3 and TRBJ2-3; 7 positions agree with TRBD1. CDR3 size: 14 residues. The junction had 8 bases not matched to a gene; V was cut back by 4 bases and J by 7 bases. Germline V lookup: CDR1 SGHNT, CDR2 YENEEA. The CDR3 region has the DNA TGTGCCAGCAGCTCAGGGGGTCCGGTCCATACGCAGTATTTT. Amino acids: CASSSGGPVHTQYF.

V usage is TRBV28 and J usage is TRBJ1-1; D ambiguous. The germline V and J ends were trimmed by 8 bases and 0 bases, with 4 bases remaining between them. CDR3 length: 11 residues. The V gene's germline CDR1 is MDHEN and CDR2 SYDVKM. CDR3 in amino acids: CASGLNTEAFF. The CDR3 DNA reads TGTGCCAGCGGGTTGAACACTGAAGCTTTCTTT.

The CDR3 region has the DNA TGTGCCAGCAGTAAAAATCAACAGGGCGGGGAGCAGTTCTTC. The encoded protein is CASSKNQQGGEQFF. The chain uses TRBV27 and TRBJ2-1, with D maybe TRBD1 (6 bases). The CDR3 has 14 amino acids. Per germline, CDR1 MNHEY and CDR2 SMNVEV (reference sequence). The V end was cut by 5 bases, the J end by 10 bases, with 18 bases between.

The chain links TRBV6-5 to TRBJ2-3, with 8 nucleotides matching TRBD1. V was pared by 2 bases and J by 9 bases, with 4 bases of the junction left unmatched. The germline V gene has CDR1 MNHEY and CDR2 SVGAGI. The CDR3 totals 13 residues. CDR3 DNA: TGTGCCAGCAGTTACCTCGACAGGGGCACGCAGTATTTT. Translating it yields CASSYLDRGTQYF.

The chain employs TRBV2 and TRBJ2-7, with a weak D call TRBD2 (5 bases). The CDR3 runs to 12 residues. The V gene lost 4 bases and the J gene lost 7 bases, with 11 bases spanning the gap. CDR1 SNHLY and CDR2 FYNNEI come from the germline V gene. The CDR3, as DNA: TGTGCCAGCAGTGGCGAGGGTAAGGAGCAGTACTTC. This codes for CASSGEGKEQYF. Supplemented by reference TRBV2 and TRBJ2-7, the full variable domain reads EPEVTQTPSHQVTQMGQEVILRCVPISNHLYFYWYRQILGQKVEFLVSFYNNEISEKSEIFDDQFSVERPDGSNFTLKIRSTKLEDSAMYFCASSGEGKEQYFGPGTRLTVT.

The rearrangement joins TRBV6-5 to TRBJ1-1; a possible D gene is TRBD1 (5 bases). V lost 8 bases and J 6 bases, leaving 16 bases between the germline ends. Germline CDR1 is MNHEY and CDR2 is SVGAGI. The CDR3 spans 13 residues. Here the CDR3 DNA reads TGTGCCAGCCCCCCGGGTTGGGGCTCTGAAGCTTTCTTT. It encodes CASPPGWGSEAFF.

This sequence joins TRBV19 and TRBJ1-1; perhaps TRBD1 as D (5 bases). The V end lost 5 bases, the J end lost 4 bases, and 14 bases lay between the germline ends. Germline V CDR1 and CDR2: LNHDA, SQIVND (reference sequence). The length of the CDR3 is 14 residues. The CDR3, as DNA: TGTGCCAGTAGTGGGGACTCACGGGCCACTGAAGCTTTCTTT. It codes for CASSGDSRATEAFF.

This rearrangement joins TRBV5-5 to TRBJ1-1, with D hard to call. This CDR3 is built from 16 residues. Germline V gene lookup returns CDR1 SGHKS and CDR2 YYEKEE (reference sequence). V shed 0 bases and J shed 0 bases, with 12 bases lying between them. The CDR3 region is CASSLVPLDMNTEAFF. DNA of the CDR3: TGTGCCAGCAGCTTGGTGCCGTTAGATATGAACACTGAAGCTTTCTTT.

Here the CDR3 reads CASSSQTDSYEQYF. For the CDR3, the DNA is TGCGCCAGCAGCTCTCAGACGGACTCCTACGAGCAGTACTTC. The V call is TRBV5-1, the J call TRBJ2-7, with no clear D. Germline V gene sequence: CDR1 SGHRS, CDR2 YFSETQ. There are 14 residues in the CDR3. V dropped 3 bases and J dropped 0 bases, with 10 bases sitting between them.

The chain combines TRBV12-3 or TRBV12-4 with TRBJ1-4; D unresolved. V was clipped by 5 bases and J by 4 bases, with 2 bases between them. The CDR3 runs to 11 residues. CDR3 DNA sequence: TGTGCCAGCAGTCATAATGAAAAACTGTTTTTT. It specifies CASSHNEKLFF.

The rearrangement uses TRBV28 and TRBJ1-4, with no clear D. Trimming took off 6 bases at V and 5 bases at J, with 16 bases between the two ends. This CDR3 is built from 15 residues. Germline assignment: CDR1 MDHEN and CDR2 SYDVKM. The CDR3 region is CASSDRWTFNEKLFF. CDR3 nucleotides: TGTGCCAGCAGCGACCGCTGGACCTTCAATGAAAAACTGTTTTTT. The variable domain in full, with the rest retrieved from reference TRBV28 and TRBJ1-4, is DVKVTQSSRYLVKRTGEKVFLECVQDMDHENMFWYRQDPGLGLRLIYFSYDVKMKEKGDIPEGYSVSREKKERFSLILESASTNQTSMYLCASSDRWTFNEKLFFGSGTQLSVL.

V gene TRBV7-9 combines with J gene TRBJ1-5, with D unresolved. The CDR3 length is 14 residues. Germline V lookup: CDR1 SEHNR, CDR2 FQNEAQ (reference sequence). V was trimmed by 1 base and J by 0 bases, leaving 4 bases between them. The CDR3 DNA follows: TGTGCCAGCAGCTTAGTGGGTAGCAATCAGCCCCAGCATTTT. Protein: CASSLVGSNQPQHF.

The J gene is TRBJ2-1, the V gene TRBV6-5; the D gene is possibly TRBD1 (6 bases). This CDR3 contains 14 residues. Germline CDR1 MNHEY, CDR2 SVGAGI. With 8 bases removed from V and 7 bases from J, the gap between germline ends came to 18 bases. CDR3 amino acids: CASLRSGDENEQFF. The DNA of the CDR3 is TGTGCCAGCCTCCGTTCAGGGGATGAGAATGAGCAGTTCTTC.

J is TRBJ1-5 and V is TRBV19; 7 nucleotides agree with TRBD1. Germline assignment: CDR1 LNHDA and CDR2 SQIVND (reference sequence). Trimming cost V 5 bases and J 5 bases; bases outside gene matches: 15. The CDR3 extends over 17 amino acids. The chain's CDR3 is CASSPRTARGGYQPQHF. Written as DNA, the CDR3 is TGTGCCAGTAGTCCTAGAACGGCGAGAGGGGGCTATCAGCCCCAGCATTTT. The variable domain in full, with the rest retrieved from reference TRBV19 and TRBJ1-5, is DGGITQSPKYLFRKEGQNVTLSCEQNLNHDAMYWYRQDPGQGLRLIYYSQIVNDFQKGDIAEGYSVSREKKESFPLTVTSAQKNPTAFYLCASSPRTARGGYQPQHFGDGTRLSIL.

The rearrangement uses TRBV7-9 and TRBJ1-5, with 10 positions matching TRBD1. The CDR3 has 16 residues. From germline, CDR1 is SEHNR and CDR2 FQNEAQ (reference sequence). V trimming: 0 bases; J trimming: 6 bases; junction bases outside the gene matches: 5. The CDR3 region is CASSLATGGAGQPQHF. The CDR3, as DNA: TGTGCCAGCAGCTTAGCGACAGGGGGCGCGGGTCAGCCCCAGCATTTT.

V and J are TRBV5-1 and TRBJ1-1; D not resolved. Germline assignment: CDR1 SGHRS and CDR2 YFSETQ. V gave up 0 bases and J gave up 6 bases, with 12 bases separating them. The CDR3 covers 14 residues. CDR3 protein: CASSLDPSIAEAFF. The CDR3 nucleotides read TGCGCCAGCAGCTTGGATCCCAGCATCGCTGAAGCTTTCTTT.

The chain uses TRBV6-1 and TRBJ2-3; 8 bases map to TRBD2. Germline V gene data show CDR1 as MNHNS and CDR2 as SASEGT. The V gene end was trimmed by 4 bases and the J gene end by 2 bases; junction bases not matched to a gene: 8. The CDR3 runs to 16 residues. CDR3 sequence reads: CASSAQQRGITDTQYF. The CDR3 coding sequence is TGTGCCAGCAGTGCGCAGCAGCGGGGGATCACAGATACGCAGTATTTT.

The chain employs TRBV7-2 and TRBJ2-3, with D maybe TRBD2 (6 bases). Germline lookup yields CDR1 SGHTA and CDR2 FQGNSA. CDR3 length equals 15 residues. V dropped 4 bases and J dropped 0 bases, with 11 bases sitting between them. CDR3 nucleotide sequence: TGTGCCAGCAGCTCGGGACTGGCTAGCACAGATACGCAGTATTTT. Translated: CASSSGLASTDTQYF.

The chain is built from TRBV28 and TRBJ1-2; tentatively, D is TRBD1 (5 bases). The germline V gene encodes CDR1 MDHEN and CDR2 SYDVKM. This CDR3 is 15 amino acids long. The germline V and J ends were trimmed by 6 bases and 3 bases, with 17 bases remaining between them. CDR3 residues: CASSRDDRPYYGYTF. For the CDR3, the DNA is TGTGCCAGCAGCCGAGACGACAGACCTTACTATGGCTACACCTTC.

CDR3 in DNA: TGTGCCAGTATGCGGGGCGATGAAAAACTGTTTTTT. It encodes CASMRGDEKLFF. The J gene is TRBJ1-4, the V gene TRBV19, with D possibly matching TRBD1 (5 bases). V was trimmed by 7 bases and J by 6 bases, leaving 9 bases between them. This CDR3 spans 12 amino acids. Germline loops: CDR1 LNHDA, CDR2 SQIVND (reference sequence).

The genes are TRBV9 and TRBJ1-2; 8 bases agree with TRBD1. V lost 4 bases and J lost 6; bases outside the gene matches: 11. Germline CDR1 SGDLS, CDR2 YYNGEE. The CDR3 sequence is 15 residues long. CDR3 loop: CASSPSGGWFNGYTF. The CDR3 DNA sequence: TGTGCCAGCAGCCCTTCAGGGGGCTGGTTTAATGGCTACACCTTC.

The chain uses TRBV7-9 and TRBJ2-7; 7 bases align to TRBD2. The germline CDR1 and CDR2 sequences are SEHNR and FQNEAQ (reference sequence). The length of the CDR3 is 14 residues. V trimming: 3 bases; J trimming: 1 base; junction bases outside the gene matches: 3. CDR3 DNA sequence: TGTGCCAGCAGCTTTGCGCGGGGGTCCTACGAGCAGTACTTC. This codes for CASSFARGSYEQYF.

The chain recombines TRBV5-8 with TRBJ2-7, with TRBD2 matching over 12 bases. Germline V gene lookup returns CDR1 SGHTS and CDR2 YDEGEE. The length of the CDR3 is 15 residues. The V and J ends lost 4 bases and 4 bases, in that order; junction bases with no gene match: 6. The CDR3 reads CASSLLAGGIYEQYF. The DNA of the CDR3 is TGTGCCAGCAGCCTTCTAGCGGGAGGGATATACGAGCAGTACTTC.

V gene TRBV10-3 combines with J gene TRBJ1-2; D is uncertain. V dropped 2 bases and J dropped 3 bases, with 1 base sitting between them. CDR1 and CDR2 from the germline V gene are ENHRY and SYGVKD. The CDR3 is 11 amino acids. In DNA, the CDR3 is TGTGCCATCAGTGAGGACTATGGCTACACCTTC. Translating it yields CAISEDYGYTF.